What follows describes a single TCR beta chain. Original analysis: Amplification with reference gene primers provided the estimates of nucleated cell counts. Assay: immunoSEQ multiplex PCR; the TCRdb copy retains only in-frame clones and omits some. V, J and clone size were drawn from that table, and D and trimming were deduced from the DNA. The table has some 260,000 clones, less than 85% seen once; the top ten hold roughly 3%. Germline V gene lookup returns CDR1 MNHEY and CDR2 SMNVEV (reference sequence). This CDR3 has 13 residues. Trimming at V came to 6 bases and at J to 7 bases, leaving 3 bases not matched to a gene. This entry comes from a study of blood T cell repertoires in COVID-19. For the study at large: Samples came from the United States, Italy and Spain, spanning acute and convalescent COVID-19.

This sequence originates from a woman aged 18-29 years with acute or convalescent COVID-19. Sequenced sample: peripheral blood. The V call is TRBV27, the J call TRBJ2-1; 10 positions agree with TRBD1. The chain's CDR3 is CASRRQGANEQFF. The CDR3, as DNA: TGTGCCAGCAGAAGACAGGGGGCTAATGAGCAGTTCTTC.